One sample yielded the 4 T cell receptor beta chains listed below, sequenced in a study of neurological immune-mediated disorders. TCRdb reprocessed the 5' RACE reads with MiXCR, giving one entry per CDR3 protein. This repertoire shows roughly 100,000 distinct CDR3 sequences, roughly 4% found once; its top ten account for 6%. Source material: PBMCs. Receptors were obtained from a woman under 30 with multiple sclerosis.

This clonotype was seen at least ten times. This chain uses TRBV5-1 with TRBJ2-2; D not certain. The ends were cut back, 2 bases at V and 3 bases at J, with 5 bases in the middle. The CDR3 has 13 residues. Germline CDR1 and CDR2: SGHRS and YFSETQ. The CDR3 DNA reads as TGCGCCAGCAGCTTTGATTACACCGGGGAGCTGTTTTTT. Its protein product is CASSFDYTGELFF.

This clonotype occurred many times. This rearrangement joins TRBV5-1 to TRBJ2-1, with D perhaps TRBD1 (6 bases). The CDR3 sequence is 12 residues long. V lost 9 bases and J 12 bases, leaving 19 bases between the germline ends. Looked up from germline, CDR1 is SGHRS and CDR2 is YFSETQ. CDR3 bases: TGCGCCACCTCCGATGACGACAGGAGGCAGTTCTTC. Its translation is CATSDDDRRQFF. The variable domain in full, with the rest retrieved from reference TRBV5-1 and TRBJ2-1, is KAGVTQTPRYLIKTRGQQVTLSCSPISGHRSVSWYQQTPGQGLQFLFEYFSETQRNKGNFPGRFSGRQFSNSRSEMNVSTLELGDSALYLCATSDDDRRQFFGPGTRLTVL.

This clonotype was picked up many times. The chain links TRBV7-2 to TRBJ2-5, with 10 positions matching TRBD2. Per germline, CDR1 SGHTA and CDR2 FQGNSA. The trim removed 5 bases at V and 4 bases at J, leaving 1 base unmatched. The CDR3 covers 13 residues. CDR3 sequence reads: CASSRTSGETQYF. In DNA, the CDR3 is TGTGCCAGCAGCCGGACTAGCGGAGAGACCCAGTACTTC. The full variable domain, its missing parts supplied by reference TRBV7-2 and TRBJ2-5, is GAGVSQSPSNKVTEKGKDVELRCDPISGHTALYWYRQSLGQGLEFLIYFQGNSAPDKSGLPSDRFSAERTGGSVSTLTIQRTQQEDSAVYLCASSRTSGETQYFGPGTRLLVL.

There are many counts of this clonotype. The CDR3 protein is CASSQQYNEQFF. CDR3 nucleotide sequence: TGTGCCAGCAGCCAACAGTACAATGAGCAGTTCTTC. The chain joins TRBV14 to TRBJ2-1; D gene ambiguous. Trimming removed 2 bases at V and 4 bases at J, with 3 bases between. Germline values: CDR1 SGHDN, CDR2 FVKESK. The CDR3 extends over 12 amino acids.